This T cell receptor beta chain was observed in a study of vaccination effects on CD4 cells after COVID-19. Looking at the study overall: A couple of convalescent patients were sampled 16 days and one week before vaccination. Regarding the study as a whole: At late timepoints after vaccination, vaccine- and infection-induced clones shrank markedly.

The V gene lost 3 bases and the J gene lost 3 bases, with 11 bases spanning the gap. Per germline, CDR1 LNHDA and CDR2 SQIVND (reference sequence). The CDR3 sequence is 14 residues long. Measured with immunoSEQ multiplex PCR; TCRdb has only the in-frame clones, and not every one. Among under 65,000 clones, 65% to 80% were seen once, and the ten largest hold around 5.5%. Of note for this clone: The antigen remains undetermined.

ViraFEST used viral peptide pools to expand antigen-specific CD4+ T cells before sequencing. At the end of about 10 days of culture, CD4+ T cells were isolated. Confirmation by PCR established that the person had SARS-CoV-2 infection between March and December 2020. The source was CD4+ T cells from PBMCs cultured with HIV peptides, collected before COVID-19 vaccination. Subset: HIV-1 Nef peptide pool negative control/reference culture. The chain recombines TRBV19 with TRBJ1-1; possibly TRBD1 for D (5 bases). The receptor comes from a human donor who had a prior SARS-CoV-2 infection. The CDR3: CASSIGRAHTEAFF. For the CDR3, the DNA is TGTGCCAGTAGTATTGGCAGGGCCCACACTGAAGCTTTCTTT. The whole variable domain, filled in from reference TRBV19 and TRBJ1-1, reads DGGITQSPKYLFRKEGQNVTLSCEQNLNHDAMYWYRQDPGQGLRLIYYSQIVNDFQKGDIAEGYSVSREKKESFPLTVTSAQKNPTAFYLCASSIGRAHTEAFFGQGTRLTVV.